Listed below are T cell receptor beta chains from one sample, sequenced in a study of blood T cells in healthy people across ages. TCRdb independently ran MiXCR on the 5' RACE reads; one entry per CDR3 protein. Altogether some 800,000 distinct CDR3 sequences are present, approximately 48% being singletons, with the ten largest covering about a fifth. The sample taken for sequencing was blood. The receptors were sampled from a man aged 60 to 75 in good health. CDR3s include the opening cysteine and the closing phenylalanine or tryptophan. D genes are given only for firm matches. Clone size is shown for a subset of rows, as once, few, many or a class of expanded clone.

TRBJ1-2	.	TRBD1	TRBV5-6	TGTGCCAGCAGCTCAGACCCGGGACAGATCTATGGCTACACCTTC	CASSSDPGQIYGYTF
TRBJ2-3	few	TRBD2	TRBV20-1	TGCAGTGCTAGAGATCTCTTAGCGGGAGAAACAGATACGCAGTATTTT	CSARDLLAGETDTQYF
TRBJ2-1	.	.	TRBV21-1	TGTGCCAGCAGCAAAGTGGGCTCGGGACAGGTCGTCCCAGTCGTCAGAAACAATGAGCAGTTCTTC	CASSKVGSGQVVPVVRNNEQFF
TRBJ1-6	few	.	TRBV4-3	TGCGCCAGCAGCCAAGTCGTGAATTCACCCCTCCACTTT	CASSQVVNSPLHF
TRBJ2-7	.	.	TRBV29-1	TGCAGCGTTGCCAACGTGATGGGAAACGAGCAGTACTTC	CSVANVMGNEQYF
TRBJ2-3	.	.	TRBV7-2	TGTGCCAGCAGCTTAGAGCACAGACCCACAGATACGCAGTATTTT	CASSLEHRPTDTQYF
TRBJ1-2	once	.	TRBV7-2	TGTGCCAGCAGCCAGAGAGAAAGGATACATAACTATGGCTACACCTTC	CASSQRERIHNYGYTF
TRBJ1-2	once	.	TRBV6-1	TGTGCCAGCAGATCTGGGACAAGTAACTATGGCTACACCTTC	CASRSGTSNYGYTF
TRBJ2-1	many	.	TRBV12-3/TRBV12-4	TGTGCCAGCAGCCCCCCTTGGAACAATGAGCAGTTCTTC	CASSPPWNNEQFF
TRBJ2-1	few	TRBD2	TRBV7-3	TGTGCCAGCAGCCCCAGTCGGGCTAGCGGGGGTAATGAGCAGTTCTTC	CASSPSRASGGNEQFF
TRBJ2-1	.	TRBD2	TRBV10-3	TGTGCCATTTCTAGCGGGGGGCGTTACAATGAGCAGTTCTTC	CAISSGGRYNEQFF
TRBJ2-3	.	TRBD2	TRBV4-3	TGCGCCAGCAGCCCCCGCGGGGGGGCCGGGTATACGCAGTATTTT	CASSPRGGAGYTQYF
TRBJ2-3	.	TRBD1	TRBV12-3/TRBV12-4	TGTGCCAGCAGTTTCCGGACAGGGGACGCAGATACGCAATATTTT	CASSFRTGDADTQYF
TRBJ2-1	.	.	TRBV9	TGTGCCAGCAGCGCAACTAGTTTTGGGGAGCAGTTCTTC	CASSATSFGEQFF
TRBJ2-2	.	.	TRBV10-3	TGTGCCATCAGTGCACCAAACACCGGGGAGCTGTTTTTT	CAISAPNTGELFF
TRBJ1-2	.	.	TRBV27	TGTGCCAGCAGTTTATATCCAGCATGGGATGGCTACACCTTC	CASSLYPAWDGYTF